These 16 T cell receptor beta chains originate from one sample sequenced in a study of Graves' ophthalmopathy and Graves' hyperthyroidism. The study amplified TCR beta CDR3 regions using RNA transcripts. First-round RT-PCR relied on HTBI primers, and a second-round multiplex PCR came next. Using its own MiXCR run on the multiplex PCR reads, TCRdb lists one record per CDR3 protein. This sample has around 520,000 distinct CDR3 sequences, with under 45% found just once. Sequencing was done on a sample of peripheral blood or thyroid tissue (not recorded which). The receptor set was obtained from an adult man with Graves' hyperthyroidism.

This clonotype was seen more than once but under ten times. CDR3 sequence: CSARDSVLDGNTIYF. DNA of the CDR3: TGCAGTGCTAGAGATTCAGTTCTGGACGGAAACACCATATATTTT. The V gene is TRBV20-1, the J gene TRBJ1-3; D gene unclear. There are 15 residues in the CDR3. V was clipped by 0 bases and J by 4 bases, with 13 bases between them. CDR1 and CDR2 from the germline V gene are DFQATT and SNEGSKA (reference sequence).

The chain is built from TRBV28 and TRBJ1-5, with 9 bases fitting TRBD1. J gave up 4 bases and V 6 bases, and 7 bases lay outside the gene matches. Germline CDR1 and CDR2: MDHEN and SYDVKM. The CDR3 is made up of 15 amino acids. CDR3 in DNA: TGTGCCAGCAGGAGACAGGGGGGTAATAATCAGCCCCAGCATTTT. Translating it yields CASRRQGGNNQPQHF.

CDR3 nucleotides: TGTGCCAGCAGTTACGGACTAGGCACCTACGAGCAGTACTTC. It codes for CASSYGLGTYEQYF. The chain recombines TRBV27 with TRBJ2-7, with 7 bases lining up with TRBD2. Germline V gives CDR1 MNHEY, CDR2 SMNVEV (reference sequence). This CDR3 is built from 14 residues. Unmatched junction bases numbered 5, after V lost 4 bases and J lost 2 bases.

The V and J genes are TRBV7-8 and TRBJ1-1; TRBD1 agrees at 8 bases. V shed 0 bases, J shed 8 bases, and the junction held 5 bases outside the gene matches. CDR3 length: 14 residues. Germline CDR1 SGHVS, CDR2 FQNEAQ. The CDR3 bases are TGTGCCAGCAGCTTAGCGCAGGGGGCCACCGAAGCTTTCTTT. Translated, it gives CASSLAQGATEAFF. The full variable domain, in which reference TRBV7-8 and TRBJ1-1 provide the parts outside the CDR3, is GAGVSQSPRYKVAKRGQDVALRCDPISGHVSLFWYQQALGQGPEFLTYFQNEAQLDKSGLPSDRFFAERPEGSVSTLKIQRTQQEDSAVYLCASSLAQGATEAFFGQGTRLTVV.

CDR3 DNA sequence: TGTGCCACCAGTGCCCCGGGATCCCAGACCCAGTACTTC. Translated: CATSAPGSQTQYF. The chain combines TRBV24-1 with TRBJ2-5; tentative D call: TRBD2 (5 bases). Germline V CDR1 and CDR2: KGHDR, SFDVKD. CDR3 length: 13 amino acids. Trimming took off 5 bases at V and 6 bases at J, with 12 bases between the two ends.

As regards this clonotype: A read error is likely, as this CDR3 ends without the conserved phenylalanine or tryptophan. CDR3 protein: CASSLAFSGNTIYS. In nucleotides, the CDR3 is TGTGCCAGCAGCTTAGCCTTCTCTGGAAATACCATATATTCT. The V and J genes are TRBV7-2 and TRBJ1-3; the D is unclear. CDR1 is SGHTA, CDR2 FQGNSA, per germline. The CDR3 is made up of 14 amino acids.

The rearrangement joins TRBV9 to TRBJ2-7; 8 bases agree with TRBD1. V dropped 3 bases and J dropped 7; count of bases not matched to a gene: 12. Germline loops: CDR1 SGDLS, CDR2 YYNGEE. This CDR3 region has 15 residues. The DNA for the CDR3 is TGTGCCAGCAGCGCGACCCCCGGGACAGGCAATGAGCAGTACTTC. It encodes CASSATPGTGNEQYF.

On this clonotype itself: A much larger clone lies a single base off, so this may be a read error. The genes are TRBV7-9 and TRBJ1-3; 8 bases map to TRBD1. Germline V gives CDR1 SEHNR, CDR2 FQNEAQ (reference sequence). The CDR3 extends over 14 amino acids. The J segment lost 4 bases and the V segment lost 6 bases, leaving 5 bases of the junction unmatched. CDR3 region: CASSFTGGGNTIYF. CDR3 DNA: TGTGCCAGCAGTTTCACAGGGGGAGGAAACACCATATATTTT.

This chain links TRBV5-4 with TRBJ1-5; 8 positions agree with TRBD1. The CDR3 is made up of 15 amino acids. V shed 0 bases and J 5 bases; nucleotides not matched to a gene: 4. Germline V gene data show CDR1 as SGHNT and CDR2 as YYREEE (reference sequence). The CDR3 region has the DNA TGTGCCAGCAGCTTGGACAGGGGGACGGATCAGCCCCAGCATTTT. It encodes CASSLDRGTDQPQHF. Drawing the rest from reference TRBV5-4 and TRBJ1-5, the complete variable domain is ETGVTQSPTHLIKTRGQQVTLRCSSQSGHNTVSWYQQALGQGPQFIFQYYREEENGRGNFPPRFSGLQFPNYSSELNVNALELDDSALYLCASSLDRGTDQPQHFGDGTRLSIL.

The chain uses TRBV5-6 and TRBJ2-5, with 8 nucleotides matching TRBD1. CDR1 SGHDT and CDR2 YYEEEE come from the germline V gene. With 6 bases clipped from V and 6 bases from J, the junction kept 10 bases outside the gene matches. The CDR3 has 14 residues. The CDR3 protein is CASNFDRGLKTQYF. The CDR3 nucleotides are TGTGCCAGCAATTTTGACAGGGGCTTAAAGACCCAGTACTTC.

This clonotype was observed a handful of times. The J gene is TRBJ2-1, the V gene TRBV10-3; 10 bases agree with TRBD1. There are 14 residues in the CDR3. The V gene end was trimmed by 6 bases and the J gene end by 9 bases; junction bases not matched to a gene: 8. Per germline, CDR1 ENHRY and CDR2 SYGVKD. The CDR3: CAISAGTGVFEQFF. The CDR3 DNA is TGTGCCATCAGCGCCGGGACAGGGGTATTTGAGCAGTTCTTC.

This chain links TRBV5-1 with TRBJ1-4; a possible D gene is TRBD1 (5 bases). Trimming removed 3 bases at V and 3 bases at J, with 12 bases between. CDR1 is SGHRS, CDR2 YFSETQ, per germline. The CDR3 runs 15 residues. In DNA, the CDR3 is TGCGCCAGCAGCTCTACGACGGGGGCTAATGAAAAACTGTTTTTT. As protein: CASSSTTGANEKLFF.

The chain recombines TRBV18 with TRBJ2-5; no reliable D call. The CDR3 extends over 13 amino acids. Germline V CDR1 and CDR2: KGHSH, LQKENI. V lost 2 bases, J lost 3 bases, and 7 bases lay in between. CDR3 protein: CASSPNVEETQYF. The CDR3 bases are TGTGCCAGCTCACCAAACGTAGAAGAGACCCAGTACTTC.

This clonotype has at least ten counts. Compared with germline, one end of the junction differs, possibly owing to a read error. V and J are TRBV7-8 and TRBJ1-2, with 7 bases identical to TRBD1. The CDR3 is 13 residues long. Germline CDR1 is SGHVS and CDR2 is FQNEAQ. The CDR3 protein is CASSPGQNYGYTF. The CDR3 nucleotides are TGCGCCAGCAGCCCGGGACAGAACTATGGCTACACCTTC.

In its sample, this clonotype was seen many times. V is TRBV4-2 and J is TRBJ2-5; D gene ambiguous. CDR3 length: 15 residues. Germline values: CDR1 LGHNA, CDR2 YNFKEQ. V gave up 0 bases and J gave up 1 base, with 9 bases separating them. In nucleotides, the CDR3 is TGTGCCAGCAGCCAAGATGAGTTCGGCCAAGAGACCCAGTACTTC. Its translation is CASSQDEFGQETQYF.

This clonotype was counted many times. The CDR3 is CSVQTGADYGYTF. The CDR3 DNA follows: TGCAGCGTCCAGACAGGGGCCGACTATGGCTACACCTTC. The chain links TRBV29-1 to TRBJ1-2; TRBD1 agrees at 8 bases. The CDR3 consists of 13 residues. Germline V CDR1 and CDR2: SQVTM, ANQGSEA. The junction had 6 bases not matched to a gene; V was cut back by 6 bases and J by 3 bases.